This T cell receptor beta chain derives from a study of identical twins. This clonotype appeared a few times. A single record per CDR3 protein comes from TCRdb applying MiXCR to the 5' RACE reads. The top ten hold less than 15% of the sample, which has about 720,000 distinct CDR3 sequences, approximately 18% seen once. V was pared by 5 bases and J by 0 bases, with 10 bases between. Germline V gene data show CDR1 as DFQATT and CDR2 as SNEGSKA (reference sequence). The length of the CDR3 is 13 residues. These data were likewise used in another study, on T cells expressing NK-cell markers. This second study notes: Several experiments added an anti-gamma-delta TCR antibody to sort only alpha-beta TCR T cells. The study found these clonotypes also leading the CD3+CD56-NKG2C+ fraction in a few donors.

The sample comprised PBMCs. This receptor was identified in a woman in her late teens or twenties in good health. The chain couples TRBV20-1 to TRBJ1-1; D is possibly TRBD1 (5 bases). The CDR3 spells CSAGSRVNTEAFF. CDR3 coding DNA: TGCAGTGCTGGATCCAGGGTGAACACTGAAGCTTTCTTT.